This T cell receptor (beta chain) was recovered during a study of cytomegalovirus exposure and HLA in healthy donors. Findings and limits, study-wide: According to reports, the classifier identified cytomegalovirus status with high specificity and sensitivity. The tendency of first-cohort TCR clusters to co-occur in the 120 or so validation repertoires emerged from a later analysis.

TCRdb's copy holds only in-frame clones and misses some; the assay was immunoSEQ multiplex PCR. The sample includes roughly 330,000 clones, roughly 87% of them seen just once. This clone has a count of ten or more. Its antigen is currently unknown. V was clipped by 0 bases and J by 4 bases; unmatched bases: 13. Germline assignment: CDR1 SGDLS and CDR2 YYNGEE. CDR3 size: 18 residues. The genes are TRBV9 and TRBJ2-3; 8 bases align to TRBD2. The sequenced sample consisted of PBMCs. This clonotype originated in a woman in her thirties in good health and CMV-seropositive. DNA of the CDR3: TGTGCCAGCAGCGTAGGGTCGGTGGCGGGGGGTAAGGCAGATACGCAGTATTTT. This codes for CASSVGSVAGGKADTQYF.